These 29 T cell receptor beta chains came from one sample sequenced in a study of shared clonotypes between healthy human individuals. The assay was immunoSEQ multiplex PCR, and TCRdb's table has in-frame clones only and misses some. The repertoire holds roughly 720,000 clones, with about nine tenths as singletons. Sequenced input: memory CD8+ T cells from PBMCs. Subset reported: CD45RO+ cells pooled with CCR7-negative TemRA cells. The source is a man between 18 and 35 years old in good health. Some clones in this sample may be carry-over from other donors' samples.

The chain uses TRBV6-5 and TRBJ2-1, with 13 bases fitting TRBD2. Germline loops: CDR1 MNHEY, CDR2 SVGAGI. This CDR3 comprises 15 residues. V trimming: 7 bases; J trimming: 7 bases; junction bases outside the gene matches: 7. The CDR3 region is CASTILAGGQNEQFF. The CDR3 nucleotides are TGTGCCAGCACTATACTAGCGGGAGGGCAAAATGAGCAGTTCTTC.

The V gene is TRBV6-6, the J gene TRBJ2-1, with D possibly being TRBD1 or TRBD2 (5 bases each). Germline V CDR1 and CDR2: MNHNY, SVGAGI (reference sequence). Trimming left V 11 bases short and J 8 bases short, with 16 bases between. The CDR3 length is 12 residues. The CDR3 sequence is CASRGVTDEQFF. CDR3 bases: TGTGCCTCTCGAGGGGTCACGGATGAGCAGTTCTTC.

The CDR3 spells CATSGAGLAGHEQYF. CDR3 nucleotide sequence: TGTGCCACCAGCGGTGCGGGACTAGCGGGGCACGAGCAGTACTTC. V gene TRBV15 combines with J gene TRBJ2-7; 13 bases are shared with TRBD2. The CDR3 has 15 amino acids. CDR1 and CDR2 from the germline V gene are LNHNV and YYDKDF (reference sequence). V was pared by 5 bases and J by 5 bases, with 6 bases of the junction left unmatched.

This clone was seen once. The chain combines TRBV6-1 with TRBJ1-6; D may be TRBD1 (6 bases). V lost 5 bases to trimming and J lost 5 bases, with 13 bases between them. Looked up from germline, CDR1 is MNHNS and CDR2 is SASEGT. CDR3 size: 15 residues. In DNA form, the CDR3 reads TGTGCCAGCAGTACCTGGGGGGGCAATAATTCACCCCTCCACTTT. The encoded protein is CASSTWGGNNSPLHF.

V is TRBV5-1 and J is TRBJ2-2, with D maybe TRBD2 (5 bases). The CDR3 spans 16 residues. CDR1 is SGHRS and CDR2 is YFSETQ in the germline V gene. V lost 5 bases, J lost 4 bases, and 18 bases lay in between. This CDR3 reads CASRPESGWGTGELFF. The DNA for the CDR3 is TGCGCCAGCAGGCCTGAGTCGGGGTGGGGCACCGGGGAGCTGTTTTTT.

The rearrangement links TRBV7-9 to TRBJ2-7; 10 nucleotides line up with TRBD2. CDR1 is SEHNR, CDR2 FQNEAQ, per germline (reference sequence). Trimming took 5 bases from V and 6 from J; bases not matched to a gene: 7. The CDR3 is made up of 14 amino acids. The DNA of the CDR3 is TGTGCCAGCAGCACCCCGGGACTAGCGTTCGAGCAGTACTTC. It translates to CASSTPGLAFEQYF.

The chain carries TRBV9 and TRBJ1-1; 7 bases fit TRBD1. This CDR3 contains 16 residues. V dropped 3 bases and J dropped 1; count of bases not matched to a gene: 9. From germline, CDR1 is SGDLS and CDR2 YYNGEE. The CDR3: CASSAQTGPSNTEAFF. DNA of the CDR3: TGTGCCAGCAGCGCTCAGACAGGGCCATCGAACACTGAAGCTTTCTTT.

J is TRBJ2-4 and V is TRBV7-3; 7 bases fit TRBD2. CDR3 length equals 18 residues. Germline CDR1 SGHTA, CDR2 FQGTGA. Losses at the gene ends were 2 bases for V and 0 bases for J; bases not matched to a gene: 10. The CDR3 nucleotides are TGTGCCAGCAGCTTACAGCCGGGAGGCAACGTAGCCAAAAACATTCAGTACTTC. Translated, it gives CASSLQPGGNVAKNIQYF. Drawing the rest from reference TRBV7-3 and TRBJ2-4, the complete variable domain is GAGVSQTPSNKVTEKGKYVELRCDPISGHTALYWYRQSLGQGPEFLIYFQGTGAADDSGLPNDRFFAVRPEGSVSTLKIQRTERGDSAVYLCASSLQPGGNVAKNIQYFGAGTRLSVL.

The chain uses TRBV7-9 and TRBJ1-3; D unclear. This CDR3 is 15 amino acids long. V was pared by 4 bases and J by 2 bases, with 12 bases between. Germline V CDR1 and CDR2: SEHNR, FQNEAQ (reference sequence). Here the CDR3 reads CASSWGIGPGNTIYF. Written as DNA, the CDR3 is TGTGCCAGCAGCTGGGGTATAGGGCCTGGAAACACCATATATTTT.

The rearrangement joins TRBV5-1 to TRBJ1-5; no firm D call. The CDR3 runs 15 residues. Trimming removed 5 bases at V and 0 bases at J, with 12 bases between. Germline-derived CDR1 and CDR2 are SGHRS and YFSETQ. The CDR3 is CASRDSPYSNQPQHF. The CDR3 DNA is TGCGCCAGCAGGGATAGCCCCTATAGCAATCAGCCCCAGCATTTT.

The chain employs TRBV29-1 and TRBJ2-1, with no clear D. The V end was cut by 7 bases, the J end by 4 bases, with 17 bases between. This CDR3 has 14 amino acids. The germline CDR1 and CDR2 sequences are SQVTM and ANQGSEA. CDR3 region: CSAPVFGAYNEQFF. CDR3 bases: TGCAGCGCCCCCGTTTTTGGAGCTTACAATGAGCAGTTCTTC.

The gene calls are TRBV11-2 and TRBJ2-1, with 7 bases matching TRBD2. The germline gives CDR1 SGHAT, CDR2 FQNNGV. The CDR3 runs to 12 residues. The V gene end was trimmed by 1 base and the J gene end by 11 bases; junction bases not matched to a gene: 2. The CDR3 spells CASSLGGTKQFF. CDR3 coding DNA: TGTGCCAGCAGCTTAGGAGGGACTAAGCAGTTCTTC.

This clone was found once. V and J are TRBV6-6 and TRBJ1-2, with D hard to call. Germline-derived CDR1 and CDR2 are MNHNY and SVGAGI (reference sequence). This CDR3 is 16 amino acids long. V was shortened by 4 bases and J by 4 bases, with 19 bases between the two germline ends. CDR3 bases: TGTGCCAGCAGTTCCTCGGGCCTTTCGATCCCCTATGGCTACACCTTC. Translation gives CASSSSGLSIPYGYTF.

Notes on this clone: Additional DNA sequences in this sample encode the identical CDR3. The V and J genes are TRBV7-9 and TRBJ1-1; D gene uncertain. This CDR3 has 13 residues. Trimming pared 5 bases from V and 1 base from J, leaving 8 bases between. Germline V lookup: CDR1 SEHNR, CDR2 FQNEAQ (reference sequence). The CDR3 nucleotides are TGTGCCAGCAGCCCGCCCGGGAACACTGAAGCTTTCTTT. Protein product: CASSPPGNTEAFF.

This clone was counted a few times. The genes are TRBV27 and TRBJ2-7, with D perhaps matching TRBD1 (6 bases). V dropped 10 bases and J dropped 2 bases, with 21 bases sitting between them. The germline V gene has CDR1 MNHEY and CDR2 SMNVEV (reference sequence). The CDR3 loop spans 15 amino acids. CDR3 protein: CATISSGDKPYEQYF. The CDR3 nucleotides read TGTGCCACTATTTCCAGTGGGGACAAACCCTACGAGCAGTACTTC.

The chain links TRBV15 to TRBJ2-7; D is uncertain. This CDR3 spans 14 amino acids. V gave up 6 bases and J gave up 2 bases, with 14 bases separating them. The germline gives CDR1 LNHNV, CDR2 YYDKDF (reference sequence). The CDR3 region has the DNA TGTGCCACCAGATCAGCCGGTGCGGCCTACGAGCAGTACTTC. As protein: CATRSAGAAYEQYF.

The chain links TRBV27 to TRBJ2-1; the D gene is possibly TRBD2 (5 bases). Trimming stripped 6 bases from V and 6 bases from J, with 18 bases between. The germline V gene encodes CDR1 MNHEY and CDR2 SMNVEV (reference sequence). The CDR3 contains 15 residues. The CDR3 loop is CASSASLGLFNEQFF. Written as DNA, the CDR3 is TGTGCCAGCAGCGCATCACTCGGACTCTTCAATGAGCAGTTCTTC.

This clone has a single count. Other DNA sequences in the same sample also yield this CDR3. The V call is TRBV19, the J call TRBJ2-7; D gene ambiguous. V lost 1 base to trimming and J lost 5 bases, with 9 bases between them. In germline, CDR1 is LNHDA, CDR2 SQIVND (reference sequence). The CDR3 runs to 13 residues. CDR3 residues: CASSIAPANEQYF. Written as DNA, the CDR3 is TGTGCCAGTAGTATAGCTCCAGCTAACGAGCAGTACTTC. The whole variable domain, filled in from reference TRBV19 and TRBJ2-7, reads DGGITQSPKYLFRKEGQNVTLSCEQNLNHDAMYWYRQDPGQGLRLIYYSQIVNDFQKGDIAEGYSVSREKKESFPLTVTSAQKNPTAFYLCASSIAPANEQYFGPGTRLTVT.

The chain carries TRBV4-1 and TRBJ1-6, with D perhaps TRBD1 (5 bases). Trimming shortened V by 0 bases and J by 9 bases, and 12 bases separated the two germline ends. Germline V CDR1 and CDR2: MGHRA, YSYEKL. This CDR3 has 15 residues. The CDR3 here is CASSQDDSAGSPLHF. The CDR3 DNA reads as TGCGCCAGCAGCCAAGACGACAGCGCCGGTTCACCCCTCCACTTT.

The count of this clone is one. The chain couples TRBV6-1 to TRBJ1-1; D remains ambiguous. The CDR3 is 15 residues long. Germline V CDR1 and CDR2: MNHNS, SASEGT. V was cut by 3 bases and J by 1 base, with 12 bases left in between. The CDR3 is CASSDSWQANTEAFF. The CDR3 DNA reads TGTGCCAGCAGTGATAGTTGGCAGGCGAACACTGAAGCTTTCTTT.

This sequence joins TRBV27 and TRBJ1-1; D ambiguous. The germline V and J ends were trimmed by 5 bases and 4 bases, with 11 bases remaining between them. CDR3 length equals 13 residues. CDR1 MNHEY and CDR2 SMNVEV come from the germline V gene (reference sequence). The CDR3 sequence is CASSGRSGTEAFF. The CDR3 DNA sequence: TGTGCCAGCAGTGGACGGTCGGGCACTGAAGCTTTCTTT.

This clone has a count of ten or more. The chain joins TRBV6-5 to TRBJ2-1, with unresolved D. Germline CDR1 and CDR2: MNHEY and SVGAGI. CDR3 length: 16 amino acids. V was trimmed by 4 bases and J by 3 bases, leaving 16 bases between them. In DNA, the CDR3 is TGTGCCAGCAGTTCCCAACCCTGGGGATTCTACAATGAGCAGTTCTTC. This encodes CASSSQPWGFYNEQFF.

As for this clone: The sample contains more than one DNA sequence encoding this CDR3. The chain links TRBV27 to TRBJ2-7; tentatively, D is TRBD2 (5 bases). V lost 3 bases and J lost 6, with 6 bases in between. The CDR3 extends over 11 amino acids. Germline V gene sequence: CDR1 MNHEY, CDR2 SMNVEV (reference sequence). The CDR3 DNA is TGTGCCAGCAGTTTGGGGAGCGAGCAGTACTTC. Amino acids: CASSLGSEQYF.

The chain recombines TRBV2 with TRBJ2-5; weak D call: TRBD2 (7 bases). The CDR3 has 15 amino acids. V lost 3 bases and J 4 bases, leaving 15 bases between the germline ends. Germline-derived CDR1 and CDR2 are SNHLY and FYNNEI. This CDR3 is CASSESRGPTETQYF. The CDR3 bases are TGTGCCAGCAGTGAGTCGCGGGGGCCGACAGAGACCCAGTACTTC.

This clone was recorded once. This chain uses TRBV14 with TRBJ2-7; either TRBD1 or TRBD2 may supply D (5 bases each). Trimming took off 4 bases at V and 2 bases at J, with 12 bases between the two ends. CDR3 length: 14 amino acids. Germline CDR1 reads SGHDN; CDR2 reads FVKESK. As DNA, the CDR3 is TGTGCCAGCAGCCTACGGGGCAGGGCCTACGAGCAGTACTTC. It codes for CASSLRGRAYEQYF. The full variable domain, rest sourced from reference TRBV14 and TRBJ2-7, is EAGVTQFPSHSVIEKGQTVTLRCDPISGHDNLYWYRRVMGKEIKFLLHFVKESKQDESGMPNNRFLAERTGGTYSTLKVQPAELEDSGVYFCASSLRGRAYEQYFGPGTRLTVT.

J is TRBJ1-2 and V is TRBV14; 9 bases are a match to TRBD1. The CDR3 contains 16 residues. CDR1 SGHDN and CDR2 FVKESK come from the germline V gene. The V segment lost 0 bases and the J segment 4 bases; nucleotides outside the gene matches: 6. CDR3 nucleotides: TGTGCCAGCAGCCAAGATCCGGGACAGGGAATCTATGGCTACACCTTC. Its translation: CASSQDPGQGIYGYTF.

This clone is termed medium-sized (0.01 to 0.1%). The rearrangement links TRBV19 to TRBJ2-5; D may be TRBD2 (5 bases). Trimming stripped 0 bases from V and 5 bases from J, with 13 bases between. The CDR3 is 15 residues long. CDR1 and CDR2 (germline): LNHDA, SQIVND (reference sequence). CDR3 coding DNA: TGTGCCAGTAGTATAGATCTTTCTAGCATGGAGACCCAGTACTTC. Protein product: CASSIDLSSMETQYF.

This rearrangement joins TRBV28 to TRBJ2-4; tentatively, D is TRBD2 (6 bases). The CDR3 is 17 amino acids. Looked up from germline, CDR1 is MDHEN and CDR2 is SYDVKM. The V and J ends lost 3 bases and 0 bases respectively, with 15 bases between them. The CDR3 DNA reads TGTGCCAGCAGTTTTTCCCCCGGGGAGGTAGCCAAAAACATTCAGTACTTC. Amino acid sequence: CASSFSPGEVAKNIQYF.

This clone was recorded only once. This chain connects TRBV5-1 to TRBJ2-7; 9 bases line up with TRBD1. CDR3 length: 15 amino acids. The germline V gene encodes CDR1 SGHRS and CDR2 YFSETQ. The junction had 6 bases not matched to a gene; V was cut back by 3 bases and J by 2 bases. The CDR3 reads CASSSYGTGPYEQYF. The CDR3 region has the DNA TGCGCCAGCAGCTCGTACGGGACAGGGCCCTACGAGCAGTACTTC.